This TCR beta chain was recorded in a study of cytomegalovirus exposure and HLA in healthy donors. With respect to this clone: Its antigen is not identified.

General study results and limits: Three CMV-associated chains proved CMV antigen-specific in vitro.

It was the approximately 130-subject validation cohort, separate from the approximately 700-subject first cohort, to which the donors belonged. Measured with immunoSEQ multiplex PCR; TCRdb has only the in-frame clones, and not every one. The table shows over 200,000 clones, with 65% to 85% occurring only once. CDR3 length: 14 amino acids. Germline-derived CDR1 and CDR2 are SGHVS and FQNEAQ. Trimming pared 1 base from V and 8 bases from J, leaving 14 bases between. The chain recombines TRBV7-8 with TRBJ1-2, with TRBD1 as a possible D gene (5 bases). This sequence originates from a woman aged 25 to 39 in good health and CMV-seropositive. Material: PBMCs. CDR3 in amino acids: CASSLVRAGKGYTF. For the CDR3, the DNA is TGTGCCAGCAGCTTAGTAAGGGCAGGGAAAGGCTACACCTTC.